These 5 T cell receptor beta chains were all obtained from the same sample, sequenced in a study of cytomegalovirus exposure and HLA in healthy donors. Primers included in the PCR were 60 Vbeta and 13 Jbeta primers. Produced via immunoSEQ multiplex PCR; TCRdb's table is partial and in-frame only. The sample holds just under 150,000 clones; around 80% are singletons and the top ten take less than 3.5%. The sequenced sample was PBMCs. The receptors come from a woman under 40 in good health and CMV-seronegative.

CDR3 residues: CASSLSGGRETQYF. Written as DNA, the CDR3 is TGTGCCAGCAGCTTATCAGGGGGCAGAGAGACCCAGTACTTC. The chain couples TRBV7-2 to TRBJ2-5, with 8 bases aligning to TRBD1. V was pared by 2 bases and J by 4 bases, with 3 bases of the junction left unmatched. CDR3 length: 14 residues. Germline CDR1 is SGHTA and CDR2 is FQGNSA.

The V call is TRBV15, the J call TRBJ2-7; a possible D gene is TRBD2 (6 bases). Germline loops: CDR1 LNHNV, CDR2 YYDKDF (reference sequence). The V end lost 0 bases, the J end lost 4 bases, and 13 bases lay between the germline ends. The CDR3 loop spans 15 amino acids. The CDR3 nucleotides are TGTGCCACCAGCAGAGATCGGTCTAGCGAGTACGAGCAGTACTTC. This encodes CATSRDRSSEYEQYF.

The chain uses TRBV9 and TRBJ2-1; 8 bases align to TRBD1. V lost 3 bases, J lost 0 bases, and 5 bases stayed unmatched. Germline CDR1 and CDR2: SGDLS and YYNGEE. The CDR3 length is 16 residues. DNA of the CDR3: TGTGCCAGCAGCGCGACAGGGGTCTCCTCCTACAATGAGCAGTTCTTC. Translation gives CASSATGVSSYNEQFF.

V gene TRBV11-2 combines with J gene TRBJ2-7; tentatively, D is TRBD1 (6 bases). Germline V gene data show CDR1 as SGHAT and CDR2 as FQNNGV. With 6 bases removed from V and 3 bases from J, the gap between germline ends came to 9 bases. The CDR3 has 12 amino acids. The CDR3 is CASSRDIYEQYF. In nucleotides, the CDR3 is TGTGCCAGCAGTCGGGACATCTACGAGCAGTACTTC.

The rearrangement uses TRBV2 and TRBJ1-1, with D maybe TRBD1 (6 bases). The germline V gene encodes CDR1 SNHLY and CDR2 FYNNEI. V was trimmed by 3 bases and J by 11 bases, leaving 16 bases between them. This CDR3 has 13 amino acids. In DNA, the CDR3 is TGTGCCAGCAGTGAGCAGGGGCACCGCGTGGCTTTCTTT. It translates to CASSEQGHRVAFF.